This paragraph reports one TCR beta chain. The junction departs from germline at one end; a sequencing error may be responsible. The data were taken from a study of blood T cell repertoires in COVID-19. Study overall: Both acute and convalescent COVID-19 samples were obtained from the United States, Italy and Spain. PBMCs, B-cell-depleted T cells, or T cells were the source of the cDNA or gDNA that made up the material.

Original data processing: Estimation of nucleated cell counts relied on the amplification of reference gene primers. Assay used: immunoSEQ multiplex PCR; TCRdb lists only in-frame clones, some missing. That table furnishes V, J and clone size, whereas the DNA furnished D and trimming. The sample holds about 26,000 clones; approximately 90% are singletons and the top ten take around 3%. There are 12 residues in the CDR3. Germline assignment: CDR1 MDHEN and CDR2 SYDVKM. This TCR was recovered from a human donor in a cohort sampled during active COVID-19. The chain joins TRBV28 to TRBJ2-7; D uncertain. Sequences were obtained from peripheral blood. CDR3 sequence: CASSLRLADLCF. The CDR3 DNA sequence: TGTGCCAGCAGTTTGAGGCTGGCCGACCTCTGCTTC.